Shown below are 30 T cell receptor beta chains from a single sample sequenced in a study of shared clonotypes between healthy human individuals (dated by TCRdb to about 2020). CD8 naive samples were CD45RO-negative cells positively selected for CCR7, giving a CD45RA+CCR7+ population that excluded TemRA cells. The library was produced with the immunoSEQ multiplex PCR assay. The immuneACCESS repertoire file appears here via TCRdb, limited to in-frame rearrangements. These files lack a portion of the clones; in checked studies, under half of the deficit traces to unresolved V genes, and the cause of the others is not known. The sample table shows approximately 1.9 million clones, and 85% to 95% are seen once. Around 1.7% of the sample goes to the ten largest clones. Sequencing was done on a sample of naive CD8+ T cells from PBMCs. Read against the paper, the sample's cell subset or site label means: CD45RA+CCR7+. Receptors were obtained from a man younger than 30 in good health. Some clones in this sample may be carry-over from other donors' samples.

V and J are TRBV5-1 and TRBJ1-1, with 7 bases aligning to TRBD1. After removal of 4 bases from V and 0 bases from J, the junction contained 15 bases not matched to a gene. The germline V gene has CDR1 SGHRS and CDR2 YFSETQ. The CDR3 contains 18 residues. The CDR3 bases are TGCGCCAGCAGCCCTGGACAGGCGGGGCGATCACTGAACACTGAAGCTTTCTTT. As protein: CASSPGQAGRSLNTEAFF.

The chain uses TRBV27 and TRBJ1-5; D unresolved. The CDR3 is 17 residues long. From germline, CDR1 is MNHEY and CDR2 SMNVEV (reference sequence). V was trimmed by 4 bases and J by 4 bases, leaving 20 bases between them. The CDR3 loop reads CASSSLSRGNRNQPQHF. DNA for the CDR3: TGTGCCAGCAGTTCCCTCTCAAGAGGGAACCGTAATCAGCCCCAGCATTTT.

This rearrangement joins TRBV19 to TRBJ2-5; 7 positions match TRBD1. Germline values: CDR1 LNHDA, CDR2 SQIVND (reference sequence). After removal of 5 bases from V and 2 bases from J, the junction contained 5 bases not matched to a gene. CDR3 length: 14 amino acids. Here the CDR3 DNA reads TGTGCCAGTAGTGTCCGGGACAGTCAAGAGACCCAGTACTTC. This translates into CASSVRDSQETQYF.

The chain has TRBV28 and TRBJ2-7; 12 bases line up with TRBD2. The CDR3 has 14 amino acids. V trimming: 6 bases; J trimming: 6 bases; junction bases outside the gene matches: 6. CDR1 is MDHEN, CDR2 SYDVKM, per germline. DNA for the CDR3: TGTGCCAGCAGCCTACTAGCGGGAGGTATCGAGCAGTACTTC. It codes for CASSLLAGGIEQYF.

V gene TRBV9 combines with J gene TRBJ1-2; D may be TRBD1 (5 bases). This CDR3 spans 14 amino acids. The germline V gene has CDR1 SGDLS and CDR2 YYNGEE. V was shortened by 3 bases and J by 8 bases, with 17 bases between the two germline ends. CDR3 in amino acids: CASSARSFGDGYTF. In DNA form, the CDR3 reads TGTGCCAGCAGCGCCAGATCGTTTGGGGACGGCTACACCTTC.

The chain carries TRBV30 and TRBJ2-1; perhaps D is TRBD1 or TRBD2 (6 bases each). This CDR3 has 11 amino acids. With 7 bases removed from V and 6 bases from J, the gap between germline ends came to 10 bases. CDR1 and CDR2 from the germline V gene are GTSNPN and SVGIG (reference sequence). The CDR3 sequence: CAYRDFNEQFF. The CDR3 coding sequence is TGTGCCTACAGGGACTTCAATGAGCAGTTCTTC.

Comments on this clone: This sample includes further DNA sequences coding for the same CDR3. This chain links TRBV7-9 with TRBJ2-7; TRBD1 might be the D (5 bases). The CDR3 totals 13 residues. Germline V gives CDR1 SEHNR, CDR2 FQNEAQ (reference sequence). Trimming pared 4 bases from V and 1 base from J, leaving 8 bases between. CDR3 nucleotides: TGTGCCAGCAGCTCAGGGCTTTCCTACGAGCAGTACTTC. Protein: CASSSGLSYEQYF.

The rearrangement joins TRBV2 to TRBJ2-3, with D tentatively TRBD1 (6 bases). V was cut by 3 bases and J by 1 base, with 11 bases left in between. This CDR3 spans 15 amino acids. Germline-derived CDR1 and CDR2 are SNHLY and FYNNEI. As DNA, the CDR3 is TGTGCCAGCAGTGATACAGGGTTTGGCACAGATACGCAGTATTTT. This codes for CASSDTGFGTDTQYF.

The V and J genes are TRBV9 and TRBJ2-7; 10 nucleotides match TRBD2. Looked up from germline, CDR1 is SGDLS and CDR2 is YYNGEE. The CDR3 runs 17 residues. Trimming removed 0 bases from V and 7 bases from J; junction bases left unmatched: 13. The chain's CDR3 is CASSVGGSGRKLQEQYF. CDR3 bases: TGTGCCAGCAGCGTAGGGGGTAGCGGGAGGAAACTTCAGGAGCAGTACTTC.

The chain joins TRBV6-5 to TRBJ1-1; weak D call: TRBD1 (5 bases). Germline-derived CDR1 and CDR2 are MNHEY and SVGAGI. Trimming removed 10 bases at V and 4 bases at J, with 13 bases between. This CDR3 has 12 amino acids. CDR3 amino acids: CATQEGSTEAFF. The CDR3 bases are TGTGCCACGCAGGAGGGGAGCACTGAAGCTTTCTTT.

As to this clone: The sample has other DNA sequences that encode this CDR3 too. The rearrangement joins TRBV27 to TRBJ1-5; D uncertain. The CDR3 extends over 12 amino acids. Germline-derived CDR1 and CDR2 are MNHEY and SMNVEV (reference sequence). V was trimmed by 4 bases and J by 7 bases, leaving 8 bases between them. The CDR3 loop reads CASSSGGQPQHF. The CDR3 bases are TGTGCCAGCAGTTCCGGAGGGCAGCCCCAGCATTTT.

The chain combines TRBV7-2 with TRBJ2-7; D gene ambiguous. Trimming cost V 5 bases and J 4 bases, with 12 bases left between them. This CDR3 spans 13 amino acids. Per germline, CDR1 SGHTA and CDR2 FQGNSA. CDR3 loop: CASSPIEPYEQYF. The DNA for the CDR3 is TGTGCCAGCAGCCCGATCGAGCCTTACGAGCAGTACTTC.

This chain connects TRBV27 to TRBJ2-4; 9 nucleotides align to TRBD1. The germline V gene encodes CDR1 MNHEY and CDR2 SMNVEV (reference sequence). V dropped 2 bases and J dropped 3; count of bases not matched to a gene: 8. The CDR3 sequence is 17 residues long. The CDR3 sequence is CASSLTYRGRVKNIQYF. CDR3 DNA sequence: TGTGCCAGCAGTTTAACCTACAGGGGGCGCGTCAAAAACATTCAGTACTTC.

The V call is TRBV6-1, the J call TRBJ2-7; D possibly corresponds to TRBD2 (5 bases). From germline, CDR1 is MNHNS and CDR2 SASEGT. CDR3 length: 13 amino acids. With 2 bases removed from V and 2 bases from J, the gap between germline ends came to 7 bases. CDR3 residues: CASSEYGTYEQYF. Written as DNA, the CDR3 is TGTGCCAGCAGTGAATACGGGACCTACGAGCAGTACTTC.

Details on this clone: The sample has other DNA sequences that encode this CDR3 too. J is TRBJ2-3 and V is TRBV9; D uncertain. This CDR3 is built from 12 residues. The V end lost 4 bases, the J end lost 0 bases, and 3 bases lay between the germline ends. Per the germline V gene, CDR1 is SGDLS and CDR2 is YYNGEE. In DNA form, the CDR3 reads TGTGCCAGCAGCCTAAGCACAGATACGCAGTATTTT. Encoded protein: CASSLSTDTQYF.

This clone was detected only once. The J gene is TRBJ2-1, the V gene TRBV9, with a tentative D call TRBD1 (5 bases). The CDR3 length is 16 residues. Trimming removed 0 bases from V and 4 bases from J, with 14 bases in between. Germline V gives CDR1 SGDLS, CDR2 YYNGEE. This CDR3 reads CASSVAKQGTYNEQFF. In DNA, the CDR3 is TGTGCCAGCAGCGTAGCGAAGCAGGGAACTTACAATGAGCAGTTCTTC. The full variable domain, completed using reference TRBV9 and TRBJ2-1, is DSGVTQTPKHLITATGQRVTLRCSPRSGDLSVYWYQQSLDQGLQFLIQYYNGEERAKGNILERFSAQQFPDLHSELNLSSLELGDSALYFCASSVAKQGTYNEQFFGPGTRLTVL.

V and J are TRBV27 and TRBJ1-5, with 7 bases that match TRBD1. The CDR3 sequence is 16 residues long. Germline V gene sequence: CDR1 MNHEY, CDR2 SMNVEV (reference sequence). Losses at the gene ends were 5 bases for V and 3 bases for J; bases not matched to a gene: 10. The CDR3, as DNA: TGTGCCAGCAGTCCACGACAGGGCCTTTCCAATCAGCCCCAGCATTTT. This encodes CASSPRQGLSNQPQHF.

This sequence joins TRBV9 and TRBJ2-1; possible D gene TRBD2, 6 bases. Germline lookup yields CDR1 SGDLS and CDR2 YYNGEE. The CDR3 loop spans 14 amino acids. Deletions cut 3 bases from V and 7 bases from J, with 14 bases between. CDR3 nucleotide sequence: TGTGCCAGCAGCGCGAGAGGAGGGTTGAATGAGCAGTTCTTC. Its translation: CASSARGGLNEQFF.

This chain links TRBV5-4 with TRBJ2-7; 12 bases align to TRBD1. The CDR3 covers 15 residues. Germline CDR1 and CDR2: SGHNT and YYREEE (reference sequence). The ends lost 4 bases at V and 0 bases at J; junction bases unmatched: 2. The CDR3 DNA is TGTGCCAGCAGCGGGACAGGGGGCATCTCCTACGAGCAGTACTTC. Amino acid sequence: CASSGTGGISYEQYF.

CDR3 region: CAWSPGDSPWHYNEQFF. In nucleotides, the CDR3 is TGTGCCTGGAGCCCAGGGGACTCTCCGTGGCACTACAATGAGCAGTTCTTC. The chain joins TRBV30 to TRBJ2-1; the D gene could be TRBD1 or TRBD2 (6 bases each). The CDR3 spans 17 residues. Trimming removed 3 bases from V and 3 bases from J, with 21 bases in between. Germline CDR1 and CDR2: GTSNPN and SVGIG (reference sequence).

This clone showed up just once. This sequence joins TRBV5-8 and TRBJ1-2, with unresolved D. Germline V CDR1 and CDR2: SGHTS, YDEGEE. V gave up 8 bases and J gave up 1 base, with 0 bases separating them. CDR3 length: 9 amino acids. The CDR3 region has the DNA TGTGCCAGTAACTATGGCTACACCTTC. Translated: CASNYGYTF.

The rearrangement uses TRBV7-9 and TRBJ1-1; D call uncertain. This CDR3 is 14 amino acids long. Germline CDR1 SEHNR, CDR2 FQNEAQ (reference sequence). The V end lost 6 bases, the J end lost 3 bases, and 14 bases lay between the germline ends. The CDR3 coding sequence is TGTGCCAGCAGATATCCTCAGGAGCACACTGAAGCTTTCTTT. Protein product: CASRYPQEHTEAFF.

The V call is TRBV11-2, the J call TRBJ2-7; TRBD2 agrees at 8 bases. The CDR3 is made up of 15 amino acids. V shed 2 bases, J shed 3 bases, and the junction held 6 bases outside the gene matches. Germline assignment: CDR1 SGHAT and CDR2 FQNNGV. In nucleotides, the CDR3 is TGTGCCAGCAGCTTACCCCCCAGCGGGAGCTACGAGCAGTACTTC. Encoded protein: CASSLPPSGSYEQYF.

The chain combines TRBV6-6 with TRBJ2-3; the D is unclear. Trimming took 1 base from V and 4 from J, leaving 12 bases between them. Looked up from germline, CDR1 is MNHNY and CDR2 is SVGAGI (reference sequence). This CDR3 has 15 amino acids. In DNA, the CDR3 is TGTGCCAGCAGTTACTTGAGCAAGACCGCAGATACGCAGTATTTT. This codes for CASSYLSKTADTQYF.

This rearrangement joins TRBV2 to TRBJ2-7, with D possibly matching TRBD1 (5 bases). Per germline, CDR1 SNHLY and CDR2 FYNNEI. The CDR3 runs 14 residues. V shed 2 bases and J shed 2 bases, with 10 bases lying between them. Here the CDR3 DNA reads TGTGCCAGCAGTGAATGGGGCGGCCCCTACGAGCAGTACTTC. Encoded protein: CASSEWGGPYEQYF.

The chain uses TRBV6-5 and TRBJ2-7; the D is unclear. Germline V CDR1 and CDR2: MNHEY, SVGAGI. This CDR3 comprises 13 residues. Between the trimmed V and J ends, which lost 5 bases and 5 bases, there was a span of 13 bases. In DNA, the CDR3 is TGTGCCAGCAGTCAGGCGTATCTCCACGAGCAGTACTTC. The encoded protein is CASSQAYLHEQYF.

V is TRBV27 and J is TRBJ2-1; 7 bases match TRBD1. CDR1 and CDR2 (germline): MNHEY, SMNVEV (reference sequence). The CDR3 has 14 amino acids. J was trimmed by 6 bases and V by 9 bases; bases with no gene match: 11. CDR3 residues: CASAGTVVANEQFF. The CDR3 DNA reads as TGTGCCAGTGCCGGGACAGTTGTGGCCAATGAGCAGTTCTTC.

This chain links TRBV10-2 with TRBJ2-2, with D possibly matching TRBD1 (6 bases). The CDR3 is made up of 15 amino acids. The V and J ends lost 7 bases and 4 bases respectively, with 16 bases between them. CDR1 WSHSY and CDR2 SAAADI come from the germline V gene. The CDR3 DNA reads TGCGCCAGCATGGACAGCCCGGCCCCCACCGGGGAGCTGTTTTTT. Its protein is CASMDSPAPTGELFF.

The chain uses TRBV7-8 and TRBJ2-1, with TRBD1 matching over 8 bases. CDR1 is SGHVS and CDR2 is FQNEAQ in the germline V gene. Trimming at V came to 5 bases and at J to 7 bases, leaving 10 bases not matched to a gene. The CDR3 is 15 amino acids. The CDR3 loop reads CASSQRTGYRNEQFF. As DNA, the CDR3 is TGTGCCAGCAGCCAGAGGACAGGGTACAGAAATGAGCAGTTCTTC.

The V call is TRBV5-4, the J call TRBJ2-6; no clear D. Germline CDR1 SGHNT, CDR2 YYREEE (reference sequence). The CDR3 consists of 15 residues. The germline V and J ends were trimmed by 1 base and 3 bases, with 8 bases remaining between them. The CDR3 spells CASSLWAGGANVLTF. The CDR3, as DNA: TGTGCCAGCAGCTTGTGGGCTGGTGGGGCCAACGTCCTGACTTTC.